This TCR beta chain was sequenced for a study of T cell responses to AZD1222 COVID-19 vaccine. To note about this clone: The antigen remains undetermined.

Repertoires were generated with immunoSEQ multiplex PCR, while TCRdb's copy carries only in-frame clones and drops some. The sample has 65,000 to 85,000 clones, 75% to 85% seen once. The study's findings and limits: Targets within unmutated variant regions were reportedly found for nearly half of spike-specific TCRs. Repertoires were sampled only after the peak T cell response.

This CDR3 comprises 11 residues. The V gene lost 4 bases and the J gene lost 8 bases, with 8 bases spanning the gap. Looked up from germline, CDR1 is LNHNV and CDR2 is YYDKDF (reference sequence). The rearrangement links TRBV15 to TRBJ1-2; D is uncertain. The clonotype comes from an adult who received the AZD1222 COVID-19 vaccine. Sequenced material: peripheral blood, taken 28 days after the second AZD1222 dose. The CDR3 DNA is TGTGCCACCAGCAACTGGGAGGGCTACACCTTC. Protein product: CATSNWEGYTF.